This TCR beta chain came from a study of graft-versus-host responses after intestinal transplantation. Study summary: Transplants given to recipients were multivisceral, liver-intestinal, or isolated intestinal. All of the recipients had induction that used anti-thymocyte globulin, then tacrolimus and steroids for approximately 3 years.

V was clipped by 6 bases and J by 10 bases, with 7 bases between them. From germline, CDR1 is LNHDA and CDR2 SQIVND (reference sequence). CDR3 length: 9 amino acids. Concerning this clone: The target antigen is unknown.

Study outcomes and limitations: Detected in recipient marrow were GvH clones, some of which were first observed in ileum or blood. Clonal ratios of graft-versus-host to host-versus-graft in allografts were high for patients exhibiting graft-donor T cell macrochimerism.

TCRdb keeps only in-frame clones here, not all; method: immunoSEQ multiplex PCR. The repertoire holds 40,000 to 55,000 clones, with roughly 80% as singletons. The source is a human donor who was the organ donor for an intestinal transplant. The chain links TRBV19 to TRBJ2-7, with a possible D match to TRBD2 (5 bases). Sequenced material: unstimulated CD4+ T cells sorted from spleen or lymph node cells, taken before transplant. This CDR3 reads CASRSGQYF. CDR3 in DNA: TGTGCCAGTAGATCGGGACAGTACTTC.